Below are 8 T cell receptor beta chains sequenced from a single sample in a study of identical twins. From the 5' RACE reads, TCRdb called clonotypes with MiXCR, one entry per CDR3 protein. The sample lists around 1.7 million distinct CDR3 sequences, about 31% occurring once. Sample: cord blood. The receptor set was obtained from a newborn girl in good health.

Points on this clonotype: A junction end diverges from the germline sequence, so it may reflect a read error. DNA for the CDR3: TGTGCCAGCAGTTCCTTAAAGGCGACAGGAGCATATGGCTACATCTTC. It is translated as CASSSLKATGAYGYIF. This chain uses TRBV28 with TRBJ1-2; D is perhaps TRBD1 (6 bases). This CDR3 spans 16 amino acids. Germline values: CDR1 MDHEN, CDR2 SYDVKM.

This clonotype was detected a few times. The rearrangement joins TRBV20-1 to TRBJ2-5, with TRBD2 matching 15 bases. Germline V gene lookup returns CDR1 DFQATT and CDR2 SNEGSKA (reference sequence). The J segment lost 3 bases and the V segment lost 0 bases, leaving 5 bases of the junction unmatched. The CDR3 covers 17 residues. CDR3 sequence: CSAREGLAGGKKETQYF. DNA for the CDR3: TGCAGTGCTAGAGAGGGACTAGCGGGAGGCAAAAAAGAGACCCAGTACTTC.

Comments on this clonotype: Since a much larger clone is just one base distant, this may be a read error. This chain connects TRBV19 to TRBJ2-5; D is possibly TRBD1 (6 bases). V dropped 9 bases and J dropped 5 bases, with 13 bases sitting between them. Germline assignment: CDR1 LNHDA and CDR2 SQIVND (reference sequence). The CDR3 length is 12 residues. CDR3 protein: CASGDRRETQYF. In DNA, the CDR3 is TGTGCCAGCGGTGACAGGAGGGAGACCCAGTACTTC. Full variable domain (rest looked up from reference TRBV19 and TRBJ2-5): DGGITQSPKYLFRKEGQNVTLSCEQNLNHDAMYWYRQDPGQGLRLIYYSQIVNDFQKGDIAEGYSVSREKKESFPLTVTSAQKNPTAFYLCASGDRRETQYFGPGTRLLVL.

A few counts support this clonotype. The chain has TRBV18 and TRBJ2-1, with 9 bases fitting TRBD2. CDR1 is KGHSH, CDR2 LQKENI, per germline. With 5 bases clipped from V and 15 bases from J, the junction kept 5 bases outside the gene matches. This CDR3 has 11 amino acids. This chain's CDR3 is CASSISGRSFF. The CDR3 DNA reads as TGTGCCAGCTCAATCAGCGGGAGGTCGTTCTTC.

The chain recombines TRBV11-1 with TRBJ2-1, with 8 bases that match TRBD2. The CDR3 is made up of 16 amino acids. CDR1 SGHAT and CDR2 FQDESV come from the germline V gene (reference sequence). V dropped 3 bases and J dropped 2; count of bases not matched to a gene: 6. The CDR3: CASSLGGRLTYNEQFF. CDR3 in DNA: TGTGCCAGCAGCTTGGGCGGGAGGCTGACCTACAATGAGCAGTTCTTC. Complete variable domain (other parts from reference TRBV11-1 and TRBJ2-1): EAEVAQSPRYKITEKSQAVAFWCDPISGHATLYWYRQILGQGPELLVQFQDESVVDDSQLPKDRFSAERLKGVDSTLKIQPAELGDSAMYLCASSLGGRLTYNEQFFGPGTRLTVL.

The genes are TRBV6-5 and TRBJ2-2; D possibly matches TRBD1 or TRBD2 (6 bases each). CDR1 is MNHEY and CDR2 is SVGAGI in the germline V gene. The CDR3 loop spans 15 amino acids. Trimming removed 6 bases at V and 5 bases at J, with 16 bases between. The CDR3 loop is CASRLGGPLTGELFF. The CDR3, as DNA: TGTGCCAGCAGACTAGGGGGGCCTCTAACCGGGGAGCTGTTTTTT.

A few counts support this clonotype. The chain recombines TRBV12-5 with TRBJ2-1; D gene unclear. The V gene's germline CDR1 is LGHNT and CDR2 FRNRAP. Trimming took 1 base from V and 0 from J, leaving 7 bases between them. The CDR3 sequence is 15 residues long. The CDR3 loop reads CASGLGESSYNEQFF. DNA for the CDR3: TGTGCTAGTGGTTTGGGCGAGAGCTCCTACAATGAGCAGTTCTTC.

J is TRBJ2-2 and V is TRBV11-2, with 7 bases aligning to TRBD2. Germline CDR1 is SGHAT and CDR2 is FQNNGV. V shed 1 base and J 5 bases; nucleotides not matched to a gene: 10. The CDR3 contains 17 residues. This CDR3 reads CASSLAPTSARTGELFF. The CDR3 bases are TGTGCCAGCAGCTTAGCACCAACTAGCGCGAGGACCGGGGAGCTGTTTTTT.